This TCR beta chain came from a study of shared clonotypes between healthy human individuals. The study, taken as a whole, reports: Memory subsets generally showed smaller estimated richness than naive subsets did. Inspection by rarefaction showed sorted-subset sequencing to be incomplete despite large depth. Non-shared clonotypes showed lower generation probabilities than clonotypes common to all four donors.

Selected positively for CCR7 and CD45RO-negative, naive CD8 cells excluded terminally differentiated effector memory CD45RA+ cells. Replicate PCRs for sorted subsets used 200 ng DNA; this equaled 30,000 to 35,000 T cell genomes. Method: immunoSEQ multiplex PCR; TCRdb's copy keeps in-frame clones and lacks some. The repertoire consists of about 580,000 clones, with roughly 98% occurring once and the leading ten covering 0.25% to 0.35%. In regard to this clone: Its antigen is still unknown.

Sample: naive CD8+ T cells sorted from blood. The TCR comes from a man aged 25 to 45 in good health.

CDR3 nucleotides: TGTGCCAGCAGTGAATATGAAGCGGGAGCATACGAGCAGTACTTC. Translating gives CASSEYEAGAYEQYF. The V call is TRBV25-1, the J call TRBJ2-7; TRBD2 aligns across 8 bases. CDR1 and CDR2 from the germline V gene are MGHDK and SYGVNS. The length of the CDR3 is 15 residues. V lost 0 bases and J lost 4; bases outside the gene matches: 5.